The 13 T cell receptor beta chains below all came from one sample that was sequenced in a study of naive CD8 T cells in extremely preterm neonates. The data were produced by immunoSEQ multiplex PCR, yet TCRdb's version contains in-frame clones alone and is incomplete. The data contain around 4,900 clones, 98% of them singletons. The material sequenced was naive CD8+ T cells from blood. The origin of the receptors is a human donor in good health.

The rearrangement joins TRBV11-3 to TRBJ2-7, with D tentatively TRBD1 (6 bases). The germline V and J ends were trimmed by 7 bases and 5 bases, with 18 bases remaining between them. This CDR3 spans 14 amino acids. The germline V gene has CDR1 SGHNT and CDR2 YENEEA. The CDR3, as DNA: TGTGCCAGCACCTTGGACAGCCGACCTCACGAGCAGTACTTC. Encoded protein: CASTLDSRPHEQYF. Full variable domain (missing parts from reference TRBV11-3 and TRBJ2-7): EAGVVQSPRYKIIEKKQPVAFWCNPISGHNTLYWYLQNLGQGPELLIRYENEEAVDDSQLPKDRFSAERLKGVDSTLKIQPAELGDSAVYLCASTLDSRPHEQYFGPGTRLTVT.

The chain couples TRBV29-1 to TRBJ2-1; 11 nucleotides agree with TRBD2. The germline V gene encodes CDR1 SQVTM and CDR2 ANQGSEA. The CDR3 is 13 residues long. Trimming cost V 5 bases and J 5 bases; bases outside gene matches: 2. CDR3 coding DNA: TGCAGCGTTCGACTAGCGGGGAACAATGAGCAGTTCTTC. Translated: CSVRLAGNNEQFF.

The genes are TRBV27 and TRBJ1-4; D might be TRBD1 (6 bases). There are 15 residues in the CDR3. The ends were cut back, 6 bases at V and 0 bases at J, with 11 bases in the middle. Germline CDR1 reads MNHEY; CDR2 reads SMNVEV (reference sequence). CDR3 nucleotides: TGTGCCAGCAGACCTGGGACAACAACTAATGAAAAACTGTTTTTT. Translating gives CASRPGTTTNEKLFF.

The chain recombines TRBV11-3 with TRBJ2-5; the D gene is possibly TRBD2 (6 bases). This CDR3 is 15 amino acids long. V shed 6 bases and J shed 4 bases, with 18 bases lying between them. Germline CDR1 and CDR2: SGHNT and YENEEA. The CDR3 bases are TGTGCCAGCAGTCCGTGGGGGGAAGGGGCAGAGACCCAGTACTTC. The encoded protein is CASSPWGEGAETQYF. Using reference TRBV11-3 and TRBJ2-5 for the parts outside the CDR3, the full variable domain is EAGVVQSPRYKIIEKKQPVAFWCNPISGHNTLYWYLQNLGQGPELLIRYENEEAVDDSQLPKDRFSAERLKGVDSTLKIQPAELGDSAVYLCASSPWGEGAETQYFGPGTRLLVL.

This chain connects TRBV7-2 to TRBJ2-1, with 9 bases aligning to TRBD1. With 5 bases clipped from V and 7 bases from J, the junction kept 9 bases outside the gene matches. Germline CDR1 is SGHTA and CDR2 is FQGNSA. CDR3 length: 15 residues. The CDR3 loop reads CASSPGQGSGNEQFF. CDR3 in DNA: TGTGCCAGCAGCCCTGGACAGGGGTCGGGAAATGAGCAGTTCTTC.

The V gene is TRBV27, the J gene TRBJ2-1; D unresolved. The germline V gene has CDR1 MNHEY and CDR2 SMNVEV (reference sequence). This CDR3 has 15 residues. V was pared by 0 bases and J by 7 bases, with 13 bases between. The CDR3 sequence: CASSLSSSGKNEQFF. DNA of the CDR3: TGTGCCAGCAGTTTATCCTCGTCAGGCAAAAATGAGCAGTTCTTC.

The chain links TRBV28 to TRBJ2-3, with a weak D call TRBD1 (6 bases). The length of the CDR3 is 17 residues. The germline CDR1 and CDR2 sequences are MDHEN and SYDVKM. The V and J ends lost 8 bases and 1 base respectively, with 22 bases between them. As DNA, the CDR3 is TGTGCCAGCCGTCAAACGGACAGTTCCAAGGGCACAGATACGCAGTATTTT. It yields the protein CASRQTDSSKGTDTQYF. Filled out from reference TRBV28 and TRBJ2-3, the complete variable domain reads DVKVTQSSRYLVKRTGEKVFLECVQDMDHENMFWYRQDPGLGLRLIYFSYDVKMKEKGDIPEGYSVSREKKERFSLILESASTNQTSMYLCASRQTDSSKGTDTQYFGPGTRLTVL.

The chain links TRBV29-1 to TRBJ1-2, with D maybe TRBD1 (6 bases). CDR1 and CDR2 (germline): SQVTM, ANQGSEA. Deletions cut 3 bases from V and 7 bases from J, with 15 bases between. The CDR3 spans 13 residues. The CDR3 loop is CSVEGPAGAGYTF. CDR3 DNA sequence: TGCAGCGTTGAGGGCCCGGCGGGGGCTGGCTACACCTTC.

This chain joins TRBV7-9 and TRBJ2-1; TRBD1 matches at 10 bases. Germline V gene data show CDR1 as SEHNR and CDR2 as FQNEAQ (reference sequence). The J segment lost 5 bases and the V segment lost 5 bases, leaving 12 bases of the junction unmatched. The CDR3 runs 17 residues. The CDR3 DNA is TGTGCCAGCAGCATACAACCCGGGACAGGGGACCACAATGAGCAGTTCTTC. Protein product: CASSIQPGTGDHNEQFF.

The gene calls are TRBV4-2 and TRBJ2-1, with a possible D match to TRBD2 (5 bases). The V end was cut by 3 bases, the J end by 6 bases, with 18 bases between. Germline V gene data show CDR1 as LGHNA and CDR2 as YNFKEQ. The CDR3 totals 16 residues. CDR3 amino acids: CASSQEWGERGNEQFF. The CDR3 DNA reads as TGTGCCAGCAGCCAGGAGTGGGGAGAACGGGGCAATGAGCAGTTCTTC.

This chain uses TRBV19 with TRBJ1-1; 7 nucleotides line up with TRBD1. Germline assignment: CDR1 LNHDA and CDR2 SQIVND (reference sequence). V lost 3 bases, J lost 4 bases, and 8 bases stayed unmatched. The CDR3 runs to 15 residues. DNA for the CDR3: TGTGCCAGTAGTATTAATCAAGCAGGGGGCACTGAAGCTTTCTTT. Protein product: CASSINQAGGTEAFF.

The chain is built from TRBV7-6 and TRBJ2-7; 12 bases line up with TRBD1. The CDR3 is 17 residues long. Germline-derived CDR1 and CDR2 are SGHVS and FNYEAQ. V lost 5 bases and J lost 1; bases outside the gene matches: 9. This CDR3 reads CASSRDRGRSGSYEQYF. As DNA, the CDR3 is TGTGCCAGCAGCCGGGACAGGGGGCGTAGTGGGTCCTACGAGCAGTACTTC.

The chain carries TRBV11-2 and TRBJ2-7, with D hard to call. Trimming stripped 1 base from V and 1 base from J, with 11 bases between. The CDR3 spans 15 residues. CDR1 and CDR2 (germline): SGHAT, FQNNGV. CDR3 nucleotide sequence: TGTGCCAGCAGCTTAGTCAGCGTACCTTCCTACGAGCAGTACTTC. It yields the protein CASSLVSVPSYEQYF. The complete variable domain, with remaining parts taken from reference TRBV11-2 and TRBJ2-7, reads EAGVAQSPRYKIIEKRQSVAFWCNPISGHATLYWYQQILGQGPKLLIQFQNNGVVDDSQLPKDRFSAERLKGVDSTLKIQPAKLEDSAVYLCASSLVSVPSYEQYFGPGTRLTVT.